These 15 T cell receptor beta chains were all obtained from the same sample, sequenced in a study of cytomegalovirus exposure and HLA in healthy donors (dated by TCRdb to about 2017). Receptor amplification or capture employed the immunoSEQ multiplex PCR assay. A mixture of 60 forward primers for TCR Vbeta segments and 13 reverse primers for TCR Jbeta segments was used in the multiplex PCR. TCRdb provides this immuneACCESS table in a form limited to in-frame rearrangements. Some clones are lacking; in checked studies, under half of them reflect an unresolved V gene, and why the rest are absent is not known. The sample table contains 95,000 to 150,000 clones; only one count was recorded for about four fifths of them. Together, the top ten hold roughly 1.5% of the sample. The sequenced sample consisted of PBMCs. These receptors were collected from a woman younger than 30 in good health and CMV-seronegative.

The chain has TRBV7-9 and TRBJ1-1; D remains ambiguous. Germline lookup yields CDR1 SEHNR and CDR2 FQNEAQ (reference sequence). The germline V and J ends were trimmed by 0 bases and 4 bases, with 9 bases remaining between them. The CDR3 loop spans 14 amino acids. This chain's CDR3 is CASSLAGFSTEAFF. CDR3 bases: TGTGCCAGCAGCTTAGCCGGGTTTAGCACTGAAGCTTTCTTT.

The DNA of the CDR3 is TGTGCCAGCAGCTTGGGGCTCCGGGACAGGGAATTTTACTACACCTTC. This gives the protein CASSLGLRDREFYYTF. The chain links TRBV5-6 to TRBJ1-2, with 9 bases aligning to TRBD1. The CDR3 spans 16 residues. J was trimmed by 10 bases and V by 0 bases; bases with no gene match: 13. The germline V gene encodes CDR1 SGHDT and CDR2 YYEEEE.

DNA for the CDR3: TGTGCCAGCAGCGGAGGTAGGGGGCGCCCCGGGAATGAGCAGTTCTTC. It yields the protein CASSGGRGRPGNEQFF. The rearrangement links TRBV9 to TRBJ2-1; TRBD1 agrees at 7 bases. The trim removed 3 bases at V and 7 bases at J, leaving 13 bases unmatched. From germline, CDR1 is SGDLS and CDR2 YYNGEE. The CDR3 runs 16 residues.

The CDR3 nucleotides read TGTGCCAGCTCAACCCTTCAGAACAGGGGGCGCGACGAGCAGTACTTC. The encoded protein is CASSTLQNRGRDEQYF. The chain combines TRBV18 with TRBJ2-7; 9 bases are shared with TRBD1. CDR1 KGHSH and CDR2 LQKENI come from the germline V gene. The length of the CDR3 is 16 residues. Trimming removed 5 bases from V and 5 bases from J; junction bases left unmatched: 13.

The V gene is TRBV9, the J gene TRBJ1-5; D gene unclear. Germline V gene data show CDR1 as SGDLS and CDR2 as YYNGEE. V lost 4 bases, J lost 5 bases, and 13 bases lay in between. The CDR3 length is 14 residues. CDR3 region: CASSPGSLYQPQHF. The CDR3 DNA is TGTGCCAGCAGCCCCGGGTCACTCTATCAGCCCCAGCATTTT.

The chain links TRBV7-2 to TRBJ1-1; D not certain. The germline CDR1 and CDR2 sequences are SGHTA and FQGNSA. The germline V and J ends were trimmed by 5 bases and 2 bases, with 15 bases remaining between them. This CDR3 is built from 15 residues. The CDR3 loop reads CASSPRKGENTEAFF. CDR3 coding DNA: TGTGCCAGCAGCCCTCGGAAAGGAGAAAACACTGAAGCTTTCTTT. The full variable domain, rest sourced from reference TRBV7-2 and TRBJ1-1, is GAGVSQSPSNKVTEKGKDVELRCDPISGHTALYWYRQSLGQGLEFLIYFQGNSAPDKSGLPSDRFSAERTGGSVSTLTIQRTQQEDSAVYLCASSPRKGENTEAFFGQGTRLTVV.

The chain couples TRBV27 to TRBJ2-7; D might be TRBD2 (6 bases). The CDR3 loop spans 14 amino acids. Germline CDR1 MNHEY, CDR2 SMNVEV (reference sequence). Trimming shortened V by 3 bases and J by 2 bases, and 11 bases separated the two germline ends. This CDR3 reads CASSLAGFAYEQYF. The CDR3 DNA follows: TGTGCCAGCAGTTTGGCGGGATTTGCCTACGAGCAGTACTTC.

The rearrangement uses TRBV10-3 and TRBJ2-2; TRBD2 might be the D (5 bases). The length of the CDR3 is 12 residues. CDR1 is ENHRY, CDR2 SYGVKD, per germline. Trimming took 6 bases from V and 6 from J, leaving 8 bases between them. CDR3 region: CAIRDSAGELFF. The CDR3 DNA follows: TGTGCCATCAGAGATAGCGCCGGGGAGCTGTTTTTT.

This clone was counted once. The V and J genes are TRBV7-9 and TRBJ1-2; TRBD1 agrees at 7 bases. Trimming at V came to 5 bases and at J to 2 bases, leaving 11 bases not matched to a gene. The CDR3 totals 16 residues. CDR1 SEHNR and CDR2 FQNEAQ come from the germline V gene (reference sequence). Written as DNA, the CDR3 is TGTGCCAGCAGCCAAAACAAGGGGGCGGGCAACTATGGCTACACCTTC. It yields the protein CASSQNKGAGNYGYTF.

V usage is TRBV19 and J usage is TRBJ2-7, with 7 bases aligning to TRBD1. V shed 4 bases and J 4 bases; nucleotides not matched to a gene: 16. The CDR3 spans 17 residues. Germline-derived CDR1 and CDR2 are LNHDA and SQIVND (reference sequence). Here the CDR3 DNA reads TGTGCCAGTAGTAACCCCGGCAGAAACAGGGGATCTTACGAGCAGTACTTC. It specifies CASSNPGRNRGSYEQYF.

V and J are TRBV14 and TRBJ2-3, with 7 bases matching TRBD1. Unmatched junction bases numbered 7, after V lost 4 bases and J lost 0 bases. The CDR3 contains 16 residues. Germline V gene data show CDR1 as SGHDN and CDR2 as FVKESK. The CDR3 nucleotides read TGTGCCAGCAGCCGAGATACAGGGGCTAGCACAGATACGCAGTATTTT. This translates into CASSRDTGASTDTQYF. Supplemented by reference TRBV14 and TRBJ2-3, the full variable domain reads EAGVTQFPSHSVIEKGQTVTLRCDPISGHDNLYWYRRVMGKEIKFLLHFVKESKQDESGMPNNRFLAERTGGTYSTLKVQPAELEDSGVYFCASSRDTGASTDTQYFGPGTRLTVL.

The gene calls are TRBV9 and TRBJ1-1, with D perhaps TRBD1 (6 bases). Germline CDR1 is SGDLS and CDR2 is YYNGEE. This CDR3 has 15 amino acids. V lost 0 bases to trimming and J lost 4 bases, with 13 bases between them. CDR3 nucleotide sequence: TGTGCCAGCAGCGTAGACCGGGGGGCGACCACTGAAGCTTTCTTT. It encodes CASSVDRGATTEAFF.

Turning to this clone: The junction and the germline gene differ at one end; a read error may be behind it. The chain links TRBV5-6 to TRBJ2-4; 12 nucleotides agree with TRBD1. This CDR3 is 16 amino acids long. The germline V gene encodes CDR1 SGHDT and CDR2 YYEEEE. CDR3 loop: CASSLLGQGAKNSQYF. The CDR3 DNA reads as TGTGCCAGCAGCTTGTTGGGACAGGGGGCCAAAAACAGTCAGTACTTC. The whole variable domain, remainder taken from reference TRBV5-6 and TRBJ2-4, is DAGVTQSPTHLIKTRGQQVTLRCSPKSGHDTVSWYQQALGQGPQFIFQYYEEEERQRGNFPDRFSGHQFPNYSSELNVNALLLGDSALYLCASSLLGQGAKNSQYFGAGTRLSVL.

This sequence joins TRBV7-9 and TRBJ1-2; 8 nucleotides align to TRBD1. The ends lost 5 bases at V and 8 bases at J; junction bases unmatched: 7. CDR3 length: 13 residues. Germline V CDR1 and CDR2: SEHNR, FQNEAQ (reference sequence). CDR3 residues: CASSPRTGFGYTF. CDR3 nucleotides: TGTGCCAGCAGCCCACGGACAGGGTTCGGCTACACCTTC.

This chain uses TRBV29-1 with TRBJ1-5; tentative D call: TRBD1 (5 bases). Trimming took off 3 bases at V and 3 bases at J, with 9 bases between the two ends. The CDR3 runs to 13 residues. Germline CDR1 SQVTM, CDR2 ANQGSEA. The CDR3 spells CSVDGGINQPQHF. The CDR3 coding sequence is TGCAGCGTTGATGGGGGGATCAATCAGCCCCAGCATTTT.